The text below deals with one T cell receptor beta chain. Antigen unknown. These data belong to a study of cytotoxic CD8 clonotypes in ibrutinib-treated CLL. Study-level background: The subjects consisted of about 10 relapsed/refractory and more than 14 treatment-naive individuals, with 17 to 18 IGHV unmutated.

Study results and limitations: The study found clonality rose at ibrutinib response, then fell toward baseline at progression. Among the clonotypes, public ones were uncommon and contracted or held stable on treatment.

The data were produced by immunoSEQ multiplex PCR, yet TCRdb's version contains in-frame clones alone and is incomplete. The table lists around 310,000 clones, almost 80% of them singletons. This CDR3 region has 11 residues. Between the trimmed V and J ends, which lost 3 bases and 4 bases, there was a span of 2 bases. CDR1 and CDR2 (germline): LNHDA, SQIVND (reference sequence). The source material was PBMCs, sampled before ibrutinib treatment. This clonotype originated in a human donor with chronic lymphocytic leukemia. The chain is built from TRBV19 and TRBJ2-3; no reliable D call. The CDR3 coding sequence is TGTGCCAGTAGTATCTCAGATACGCAGTATTTT. Its protein is CASSISDTQYF.